This TCR beta chain was found in a study of blood T cell repertoires in COVID-19 (dated by TCRdb to the early 2020s). Background on the whole study: The collaborator samples originated in the United States, Italy and Spain and spanned the acute and convalescent phases of COVID-19. The dataset comprised deeply sampled blood TCRbeta repertoires from subjects exposed to, actively infected with, or recovered from COVID-19. HLA class I and class II types, where available, came from metadata supplied by the sample provider rather than from assay-based typing. Samples came from the ongoing ImmuneRACE study (first 160 participants) plus 1,254 subjects from 6 global collaborators. A freely available public database, intended as a resource for researchers studying the immune response to SARS-CoV-2, is where the repertoires were released. The material from the prospective study consisted of cDNA or gDNA derived from T cells, B-cell-depleted T cells, or PBMCs. Sample metadata almost always included a de-identified subject ID, COVID-19 status, age in years and sex. Here is what the overall study found, with its caveats: The quantity of clinical and demographic metadata differed by source and by participant and was supplied without curation.

Each collaborating institution followed its own protocols to collect whole blood in K2EDTA tubes. For TCRbeta analysis, collaborators shipped samples in one of three forms: frozen whole blood, isolated PBMCs, or DNA extracted from either of those sample types. Deletion took 7 bases off V and 1 base off J, with a span of 11 bases between the germline ends. From the cysteine up to the phenylalanine, the CDR3 has a length of 13 residues. Left in the record is the CDR3 DNA by itself, 39 bases read in frame from the first base. Looking up the germline V gene (reference sequence) yields CDR1 GTSNPN and CDR2 SVGIG. As to this clone: Its antigen is not yet known. It has no much larger one-base neighbor in the sample; base qualities were not kept.

The immunoSEQ Assay, a bias-controlled multiplex PCR, was used to amplify TCRbeta CDR3 regions from genomic DNA. The source study handled its data this way. The number of nucleated cells in each sample was estimated from the amplification of reference gene primers within the assay. To quantify the absolute abundance of each unique TCRbeta CDR3 rearrangement, sequence reads were collapsed and filtered. For each sample, productive Simpson clonality was calculated by taking the square root of Simpson's diversity index across productive rearrangements. Held by TCRdb, this immuneACCESS table contains in-frame sequences only and omits some clones. Under half of the omission traces to an unresolved V gene where checked; the cause of the rest is unknown. V and J calls plus clone size are reproduced from that table; the DNA served to infer D and trimming. Counted in this sample were roughly 150,000 clones; about 91% of them appeared once. The ten largest clones represent roughly 28% of the sample.

The chain is made from TRBV30 and TRBJ1-3, with an unclear D gene assignment. Input material: peripheral blood. The clonotype was recovered from a human donor in a cohort sampled during active COVID-19. The CDR3 sequence is CASLTGSGNTIYF. Here is the DNA: TGTGCCTCCCTGACGGGTTCTGGAAACACCATATATTTT.